This passage covers 28 T cell receptor beta chains from one sample sequenced in a study of T cell responses to AZD1222 COVID-19 vaccine. Clones were sequenced by immunoSEQ multiplex PCR, and TCRdb holds only the in-frame ones, with some missing. The sample yields roughly 150,000 clones, approximately 90% seen once. Sequencing used peripheral blood, obtained 28 days after the second AZD1222 dose. Receptor source: an adult who received the AZD1222 COVID-19 vaccine.

The rearrangement uses TRBV29-1 and TRBJ2-5, with 13 bases identical to TRBD2. The CDR3 length is 15 residues. The germline V gene encodes CDR1 SQVTM and CDR2 ANQGSEA. V shed 7 bases, J shed 3 bases, and the junction held 8 bases outside the gene matches. The CDR3 DNA reads as TGCAGCGCCGCCCTTGGACTAGCGGGGGAAGAGACCCAGTACTTC. This translates into CSAALGLAGEETQYF.

This chain connects TRBV10-3 to TRBJ1-5; D is perhaps TRBD1 (5 bases). Germline CDR1 is ENHRY and CDR2 is SYGVKD. Trimming shortened V by 2 bases and J by 1 base, and 15 bases separated the two germline ends. CDR3 length: 17 amino acids. The CDR3: CAISEVPGGKSNQPQHF. In DNA form, the CDR3 reads TGTGCCATCAGTGAGGTACCCGGGGGGAAGAGCAATCAGCCCCAGCATTTT.

The chain carries TRBV28 and TRBJ2-1; 12 nucleotides line up with TRBD2. The V gene end was trimmed by 5 bases and the J gene end by 9 bases; junction bases not matched to a gene: 11. The CDR3 is 16 amino acids. Germline-derived CDR1 and CDR2 are MDHEN and SYDVKM. In nucleotides, the CDR3 is TGTGCCAGCAGTCCCGGCACTAGCGGGGGGTGGGGTGAGCAGTTCTTC. Its translation is CASSPGTSGGWGEQFF. Full variable domain (rest looked up from reference TRBV28 and TRBJ2-1): DVKVTQSSRYLVKRTGEKVFLECVQDMDHENMFWYRQDPGLGLRLIYFSYDVKMKEKGDIPEGYSVSREKKERFSLILESASTNQTSMYLCASSPGTSGGWGEQFFGPGTRLTVL.

This chain connects TRBV30 to TRBJ2-7; no reliable D call. The CDR3 is 12 amino acids. V was shortened by 0 bases and J by 3 bases, with 6 bases between the two germline ends. Germline values: CDR1 GTSNPN, CDR2 SVGIG (reference sequence). CDR3 protein: CAWSVQHYEQYF. CDR3 nucleotide sequence: TGTGCCTGGAGTGTTCAGCACTACGAGCAGTACTTC.

The genes are TRBV29-1 and TRBJ2-3; no firm D call. The CDR3 extends over 13 amino acids. CDR1 is SQVTM, CDR2 ANQGSEA, per germline. The CDR3 here is CTEPLTSTDTQYF. The CDR3 DNA follows: TGCACCGAACCATTGACTAGCACAGATACGCAGTATTTT.

The gene calls are TRBV4-3 and TRBJ2-7; 7 bases are shared with TRBD1. The CDR3 length is 15 residues. Trimming removed 4 bases from V and 3 bases from J; junction bases left unmatched: 9. Germline lookup yields CDR1 LGHNA and CDR2 YSLEER. This CDR3 is CASSLRTGSLYEQYF. In DNA form, the CDR3 reads TGCGCCAGCAGCCTCAGGACAGGATCCCTCTACGAGCAGTACTTC.

A single count supports this clone. This chain connects TRBV4-2 to TRBJ2-3; 7 nucleotides line up with TRBD2. Germline trimming cut 0 bases from V and 2 bases from J; bases unmatched to any gene: 11. In germline, CDR1 is LGHNA, CDR2 YNFKEQ. CDR3 length: 18 amino acids. This CDR3 reads CASSQEGTRGVNTDTQYF. CDR3 DNA sequence: TGTGCCAGCAGCCAAGAAGGGACCCGGGGGGTAAACACAGATACGCAGTATTTT.

The chain is built from TRBV5-5 and TRBJ1-5; no reliable D call. Germline loops: CDR1 SGHKS, CDR2 YYEKEE (reference sequence). The V end was cut by 1 base, the J end by 6 bases, with 8 bases between. The CDR3 contains 13 residues. DNA of the CDR3: TGTGCCAGCAGCTTGAAACACGGTCAGCCCCAGCATTTT. The encoded protein is CASSLKHGQPQHF. Full variable domain (remainder filled in from reference TRBV5-5 and TRBJ1-5): DAGVTQSPTHLIKTRGQQVTLRCSPISGHKSVSWYQQVLGQGPQFIFQYYEKEERGRGNFPDRFSARQFPNYSSELNVNALLLGDSALYLCASSLKHGQPQHFGDGTRLSIL.

The chain employs TRBV19 and TRBJ2-7, with 7 positions matching TRBD1. The CDR3 totals 13 residues. V lost 6 bases, J lost 1 base, and 3 bases stayed unmatched. The germline V gene encodes CDR1 LNHDA and CDR2 SQIVND (reference sequence). CDR3 region: CASSSQGSYEQYF. The CDR3 bases are TGTGCCAGTAGCTCACAGGGGTCCTACGAGCAGTACTTC.

V usage is TRBV7-2 and J usage is TRBJ1-2; possible D gene TRBD1, 5 bases. V gave up 1 base and J gave up 3 bases, with 15 bases separating them. The CDR3 contains 16 residues. CDR1 and CDR2 (germline): SGHTA, FQGNSA. In DNA form, the CDR3 reads TGTGCCAGCAGCTTAGGTCCAGGGATAGGGGACTATGGCTACACCTTC. This translates into CASSLGPGIGDYGYTF.

This rearrangement joins TRBV2 to TRBJ2-2, with a possible D match to TRBD1 (6 bases). Germline-derived CDR1 and CDR2 are SNHLY and FYNNEI. Trimming removed 6 bases at V and 9 bases at J, with 14 bases between. This CDR3 has 13 residues. CDR3: CASSAQQGRELFF. CDR3 nucleotide sequence: TGTGCCAGCAGCGCACAACAGGGCCGGGAGCTGTTTTTT.

This clone was observed a handful of times. The J gene is TRBJ2-5, the V gene TRBV5-1; D is unclear. In germline, CDR1 is SGHRS, CDR2 YFSETQ. The CDR3 has 14 residues. V gave up 3 bases and J gave up 4 bases, with 13 bases separating them. CDR3 sequence (DNA): TGCGCCAGCAGCTCCCGCGGTGGGGTAGAGACCCAGTACTTC. It codes for CASSSRGGVETQYF.

The chain combines TRBV6-2 or TRBV6-3 with TRBJ1-1; D is undetermined. This CDR3 is 12 amino acids long. The ends were cut back, 5 bases at V and 3 bases at J, with 7 bases in the middle. Germline CDR1 is MNHEY and CDR2 is SVGEGT. CDR3 coding DNA: TGTGCCAGCAGTACCTCTGACACTGAAGCTTTCTTT. It encodes CASSTSDTEAFF.

The rearrangement uses TRBV4-1 and TRBJ1-1; D may be TRBD1 (5 bases). Trimming took off 1 base at V and 3 bases at J, with 12 bases between the two ends. The germline V gene has CDR1 MGHRA and CDR2 YSYEKL. CDR3 length: 15 residues. The CDR3 protein is CASSQGRMGDTEAFF. In DNA form, the CDR3 reads TGCGCCAGCAGCCAAGGGAGGATGGGGGACACTGAAGCTTTCTTT.

About this clone: In the same sample, other DNA sequences code for this CDR3. The chain carries TRBV27 and TRBJ2-7; no reliable D call. The CDR3 is made up of 13 amino acids. Trimming removed 1 base at V and 3 bases at J, with 7 bases between. Germline-derived CDR1 and CDR2 are MNHEY and SMNVEV (reference sequence). Here the CDR3 reads CASSLYGSYEQYF. The DNA for the CDR3 is TGTGCCAGCAGTTTATACGGCAGCTACGAGCAGTACTTC.

Of note for this clone: This specimen includes other DNA sequences encoding the same CDR3. The V call is TRBV3-1 (or the pseudogene TRBV3-2), the J call TRBJ1-5, with TRBD1 identical over 7 bases. Germline loops: CDR1 LGHDT, CDR2 YNNKEL (reference sequence). The junction had 2 bases not matched to a gene; V was cut back by 3 bases and J by 6 bases. The CDR3 covers 13 residues. CDR3 loop: CASSQDRFQPQHF. The CDR3 nucleotides read TGTGCCAGCAGCCAGGACAGGTTTCAGCCCCAGCATTTT.

This chain links TRBV15 with TRBJ2-6; 7 bases fit TRBD1. The CDR3 contains 17 residues. V gave up 7 bases and J gave up 0 bases; unmatched junction bases: 9. CDR1 is LNHNV and CDR2 is YYDKDF in the germline V gene (reference sequence). The CDR3 DNA reads TGTGCCACCACCCCGGGACAGAGACTCTCTGGGGCCAACGTCCTGACTTTC. Encoded protein: CATTPGQRLSGANVLTF.

The chain uses TRBV28 and TRBJ1-1; D perhaps matches TRBD1 (5 bases). The germline V gene has CDR1 MDHEN and CDR2 SYDVKM. Trimming shortened V by 4 bases and J by 5 bases, and 14 bases separated the two germline ends. CDR3 length: 14 amino acids. Written as DNA, the CDR3 is TGTGCCAGCAGTTCCCCGGGACGCAGAACTGAAGCTTTCTTT. Amino acids: CASSSPGRRTEAFF.

The chain employs TRBV5-6 and TRBJ1-3; D is uncertain. CDR3 length equals 15 residues. Germline V gene sequence: CDR1 SGHDT, CDR2 YYEEEE. V was clipped by 1 base and J by 4 bases, with 12 bases between them. For the CDR3, the DNA is TGTGCCAGCAGCTTGAGGGAAAGCTTAGGAAACACCATATATTTT. This sequence encodes CASSLRESLGNTIYF.

Here the CDR3 reads CASSPNTRQGNQPQHF. The CDR3 region has the DNA TGCGCCAGCAGCCCCAACACTCGACAGGGCAATCAGCCCCAGCATTTT. The gene calls are TRBV4-1 and TRBJ1-5; D possibly corresponds to TRBD1 (6 bases). The V and J ends lost 4 bases and 2 bases respectively, with 15 bases between them. Per the germline V gene, CDR1 is MGHRA and CDR2 is YSYEKL. The CDR3 covers 16 residues.

The chain couples TRBV12-3 or TRBV12-4 to TRBJ2-2; D is possibly TRBD1 (6 bases). The V gene lost 5 bases and the J gene lost 6 bases, with 10 bases spanning the gap. The CDR3 sequence is 13 residues long. This chain's CDR3 is CASSPRGSGELFF. As DNA, the CDR3 is TGTGCCAGCAGTCCCAGGGGCTCCGGGGAGCTGTTTTTT.

The rearrangement uses TRBV19 and TRBJ2-7; TRBD2 matches 10 bases. Germline-derived CDR1 and CDR2 are LNHDA and SQIVND (reference sequence). Unmatched junction bases numbered 9, after V lost 7 bases and J lost 0 bases. The CDR3 is 16 amino acids. The CDR3 bases are TGTGCCAGTAACAGCGGGGGGGCCGTAAGCTCCTACGAGCAGTACTTC. Translation gives CASNSGGAVSSYEQYF. The whole variable domain, remainder taken from reference TRBV19 and TRBJ2-7, is DGGITQSPKYLFRKEGQNVTLSCEQNLNHDAMYWYRQDPGQGLRLIYYSQIVNDFQKGDIAEGYSVSREKKESFPLTVTSAQKNPTAFYLCASNSGGAVSSYEQYFGPGTRLTVT.

This clone was observed a few times. The CDR3 reads CASSKSVDRYTF. CDR3 coding DNA: TGTGCCAGCAGTAAGTCAGTCGATCGCTACACCTTC. The rearrangement links TRBV12-3 or TRBV12-4 to TRBJ1-2, with D unclear. This CDR3 region has 12 residues. With 5 bases removed from V and 9 bases from J, the gap between germline ends came to 13 bases.

This clone appeared once. V and J are TRBV16 and TRBJ1-2; TRBD1 agrees at 7 bases. V lost 3 bases to trimming and J lost 8 bases; unmatched junction nucleotides: 6. This CDR3 has 13 amino acids. Germline loops: CDR1 KGHSY, CDR2 FQNENV. CDR3 coding DNA: TGTGCCAGCAGCCATTCGACAGGGTCGGGCTACACCTTC. Translation: CASSHSTGSGYTF.

The chain links TRBV4-1 to TRBJ2-3; 11 positions agree with TRBD1. Trimming took 3 bases from V and 6 from J; bases not matched to a gene: 5. The germline V gene encodes CDR1 MGHRA and CDR2 YSYEKL. The CDR3 is 15 residues long. The CDR3 sequence: CASSQGQGDEDTQYF. In DNA form, the CDR3 reads TGCGCCAGCAGCCAGGGACAGGGGGATGAGGATACGCAGTATTTT.

This clone was detected once. This chain joins TRBV4-1 and TRBJ1-1; tentatively, D is TRBD1 (5 bases). V was trimmed by 5 bases and J by 0 bases, leaving 13 bases between them. The length of the CDR3 is 15 residues. Germline CDR1 reads MGHRA; CDR2 reads YSYEKL. DNA of the CDR3: TGCGCCAGCAGCTATAACAGGCTATTGAACACTGAAGCTTTCTTT. Translation gives CASSYNRLLNTEAFF.

V and J are TRBV5-4 and TRBJ2-1; 11 bases match TRBD2. This CDR3 contains 16 residues. V shed 2 bases, J shed 6 bases, and the junction held 7 bases outside the gene matches. Germline CDR1 reads SGHNT; CDR2 reads YYREEE (reference sequence). In nucleotides, the CDR3 is TGTGCCAGCAGCTTTCGTAGCGGGAGGGCCGGCAATGAGCAGTTCTTC. Translating gives CASSFRSGRAGNEQFF.

This chain links TRBV30 with TRBJ2-1, with TRBD2 as a possible D gene (5 bases). CDR1 and CDR2 from the germline V gene are GTSNPN and SVGIG (reference sequence). V was clipped by 4 bases and J by 7 bases, with 11 bases between them. This CDR3 comprises 12 residues. The CDR3: CAWTDGENEQFF. The CDR3 nucleotides are TGTGCCTGGACCGACGGGGAGAATGAGCAGTTCTTC.